These 25 T cell receptor beta chains were all obtained from the same sample, sequenced in a study of long-term antiretroviral therapy in people with HIV. immunoSEQ v3.0 was run at survey level. The repertoire was sequenced with immunoSEQ multiplex PCR; TCRdb's copy has only in-frame clones and lacks some. Of under 50,000 clones in the sample, about 94% were seen once. Source: unsorted PBMCs, taken 9 to 9.5 years after starting antiretroviral therapy. These receptors came from a man aged 25-45 years with HIV.

This chain joins TRBV7-8 and TRBJ2-1, with TRBD1 matching 10 bases. Germline CDR1 and CDR2: SGHVS and FQNEAQ. The V gene end was trimmed by 5 bases and the J gene end by 7 bases; junction bases not matched to a gene: 8. The CDR3 has 15 amino acids. As DNA, the CDR3 is TGTGCCAGCAGCCCCCGACAGGGGGCTTCGAATGAGCAGTTCTTC. Translated, it gives CASSPRQGASNEQFF.

This chain joins TRBV7-3 and TRBJ1-6; a possible D gene is TRBD1 (5 bases). CDR1 SGHTA and CDR2 FQGTGA come from the germline V gene. The CDR3 runs to 16 residues. Trimming shortened V by 5 bases and J by 10 bases, and 21 bases separated the two germline ends. The CDR3 is CASSAFGTVSGSPLHF. In nucleotides, the CDR3 is TGTGCCAGCAGCGCCTTCGGGACCGTATCTGGCTCACCCCTCCACTTT.

The V call is TRBV11-2, the J call TRBJ2-1; D not certain. The CDR3 sequence is 16 residues long. The ends were cut back, 5 bases at V and 7 bases at J, with 21 bases in the middle. CDR1 SGHAT and CDR2 FQNNGV come from the germline V gene. The DNA of the CDR3 is TGTGCCAGCAGCCGGATACAACATGGGTCGGAAAATGAGCAGTTCTTC. Translation: CASSRIQHGSENEQFF.

This chain joins TRBV7-6 and TRBJ1-1, with TRBD1 matching over 10 bases. Germline V gene sequence: CDR1 SGHVS, CDR2 FNYEAQ. Unmatched junction bases numbered 9, after V lost 4 bases and J lost 4 bases. This CDR3 contains 16 residues. This CDR3 reads CASSSATGGWSTEAFF. The CDR3 bases are TGTGCCAGCAGCTCCGCGACAGGGGGCTGGAGCACTGAAGCTTTCTTT.

CDR3 DNA: TGCGCCAGCCGGGACCCAAGCTCCTACGAGCAGTACTTC. It yields the protein CASRDPSSYEQYF. The chain has TRBV5-1 and TRBJ2-7; tentatively, D is TRBD1 or TRBD2 (5 bases each). Trimming shortened V by 7 bases and J by 0 bases, and 11 bases separated the two germline ends. CDR1 SGHRS and CDR2 YFSETQ come from the germline V gene. The CDR3 loop spans 13 amino acids.

The rearrangement uses TRBV9 and TRBJ2-6; possibly TRBD2 for D (6 bases). V shed 1 base and J shed 1 base, with 18 bases lying between them. This CDR3 contains 19 residues. Per germline, CDR1 SGDLS and CDR2 YYNGEE. The CDR3 DNA reads as TGTGCCAGCAGCGTACGGTCAGACTACGGGGGATCTGGGGCCAACGTCCTGACTTTC. It translates to CASSVRSDYGGSGANVLTF.

This clone has a single count. The J gene is TRBJ1-2, the V gene TRBV5-6, with D tentatively TRBD1 (6 bases). The CDR3 has 15 amino acids. Trimming stripped 0 bases from V and 9 bases from J, with 18 bases between. The germline V gene has CDR1 SGHDT and CDR2 YYEEEE. CDR3 in amino acids: CASSLGTVELYSYTF. CDR3 nucleotide sequence: TGTGCCAGCAGCTTGGGGACAGTCGAACTGTATAGCTACACCTTC.

Written as DNA, the CDR3 is TGTGCCAGCAGCACCTCGACGAGGGGAGATCACGGGCGCAATCAGCCCCAGCATTTT. Its translation is CASSTSTRGDHGRNQPQHF. The chain employs TRBV21-1 and TRBJ1-5. TRBV21-1 has pseudogene status. The CDR3 is 19 amino acids.

The chain uses TRBV4-1 and TRBJ2-5, with D perhaps TRBD1 (6 bases). CDR3 length: 15 residues. Trimming removed 2 bases at V and 2 bases at J, with 12 bases between. Per germline, CDR1 MGHRA and CDR2 YSYEKL. In DNA, the CDR3 is TGCGCCAGCAGCCAAACCGGGACACGGCAAGAGACCCAGTACTTC. The encoded protein is CASSQTGTRQETQYF.

This chain joins TRBV5-6 and TRBJ2-7; TRBD1 agrees at 10 bases. The CDR3 totals 15 residues. The junction had 4 bases not matched to a gene; V was cut back by 1 base and J by 3 bases. Germline-derived CDR1 and CDR2 are SGHDT and YYEEEE. CDR3 DNA sequence: TGTGCCAGCAGCTTGTACGACAGGGGGCTCTACGAGCAGTACTTC. Its protein product is CASSLYDRGLYEQYF.

V and J are TRBV28 and TRBJ2-7; D possibly matches TRBD1 or TRBD2 (5 bases each). The CDR3 is 12 amino acids. Germline CDR1 is MDHEN and CDR2 is SYDVKM. V was clipped by 6 bases and J by 2 bases, with 8 bases between them. The CDR3 DNA reads TGTGCCAGCAGCAAGGGACCCTACGAGCAGTACGTC. Translated, it gives CASSKGPYEQYV.

This sequence joins TRBV12-5 and TRBJ1-1; D is possibly TRBD1 (5 bases). Germline values: CDR1 LGHNT, CDR2 FRNRAP. V was pared by 1 base and J by 0 bases, with 12 bases between. The CDR3 covers 16 residues. This CDR3 is CASGLAGSSLNTEAFF. The CDR3 DNA reads as TGTGCTAGTGGTTTGGCAGGGTCTTCCTTGAACACTGAAGCTTTCTTT.

The chain carries TRBV6-1 and TRBJ1-5; unclear D gene. The CDR3 is 16 amino acids. V lost 2 bases and J lost 4, with 15 bases in between. Germline loops: CDR1 MNHNS, CDR2 SASEGT. CDR3 coding DNA: TGTGCCAGCAGTGAACACACTCCCAGAAATAATCAGCCCCAGCATTTT. Translating gives CASSEHTPRNNQPQHF.

The chain links TRBV2 to TRBJ1-6, with D hard to call. Germline lookup yields CDR1 SNHLY and CDR2 FYNNEI. The V and J ends lost 8 bases and 10 bases respectively, with 18 bases between them. This CDR3 comprises 14 residues. The CDR3 here is CASYGRELNSPLHF. DNA for the CDR3: TGTGCCAGCTATGGGAGGGAGCTAAACTCACCCCTCCACTTT. The full variable domain, its missing parts supplied by reference TRBV2 and TRBJ1-6, is EPEVTQTPSHQVTQMGQEVILRCVPISNHLYFYWYRQILGQKVEFLVSFYNNEISEKSEIFDDQFSVERPDGSNFTLKIRSTKLEDSAMYFCASYGRELNSPLHFGNGTRLTVT.

V is TRBV6-1 and J is TRBJ2-5, with a weak D call TRBD1 (6 bases). This CDR3 comprises 17 residues. Germline assignment: CDR1 MNHNS and CDR2 SASEGT. Between the trimmed V and J ends, which lost 0 bases and 2 bases, there was a span of 16 bases. Here the CDR3 reads CASSEALPRGNQETQYF. The CDR3 coding sequence is TGTGCCAGCAGTGAAGCGCTTCCAAGGGGGAATCAAGAGACCCAGTACTTC.

The genes are TRBV6-5 and TRBJ1-6; 7 nucleotides line up with TRBD1. The CDR3 has 14 residues. V dropped 4 bases and J dropped 10; count of bases not matched to a gene: 7. The germline gives CDR1 MNHEY, CDR2 SVGAGI. The CDR3 here is CASSSRQGGSPLHF. For the CDR3, the DNA is TGTGCCAGCAGTTCTCGACAGGGCGGCTCACCCCTCCACTTT.

The chain employs TRBV6-4 and TRBJ2-2; D might be TRBD1 (5 bases). The CDR3 covers 13 residues. CDR1 and CDR2 (germline): MRHNA, SNTAGT. V dropped 3 bases and J dropped 3 bases, with 5 bases sitting between them. DNA for the CDR3: TGTGCCAGCAGTGAAGGGGACACCGGGGAGCTGTTTTTT. Residues: CASSEGDTGELFF.

This sequence joins TRBV7-8 and TRBJ2-1, with D tentatively TRBD2 (6 bases). In germline, CDR1 is SGHVS, CDR2 FQNEAQ. The CDR3 length is 15 residues. Deletions cut 5 bases from V and 2 bases from J, with 13 bases between. The CDR3 is CASSRGVTTYNEQFF. CDR3 coding DNA: TGTGCCAGCAGCCGCGGGGTGACGACCTACAATGAGCAGTTCTTC.

The V and J genes are TRBV27 and TRBJ1-2; tentatively, D is TRBD1 (6 bases). The germline V gene has CDR1 MNHEY and CDR2 SMNVEV (reference sequence). V was pared by 4 bases and J by 4 bases, with 22 bases between. The CDR3 runs to 17 residues. As DNA, the CDR3 is TGTGCCAGCAGTTCCACATGGCAGGGGTTCAGCCCCTATGGCTACACCTTC. Its translation is CASSSTWQGFSPYGYTF.

The chain employs TRBV5-1 and TRBJ2-5; D gene uncertain. V lost 1 base, J lost 5 bases, and 3 bases lay in between. Germline V gene lookup returns CDR1 SGHRS and CDR2 YFSETQ. This CDR3 comprises 11 residues. CDR3 coding DNA: TGCGCCAGCAGCTTGCAGGAGACCCAGTACTTC. Translated: CASSLQETQYF.

The genes are TRBV7-6 and TRBJ1-1; D remains ambiguous. This CDR3 is 13 amino acids long. CDR1 and CDR2 (germline): SGHVS, FNYEAQ. V was clipped by 5 bases and J by 4 bases, with 11 bases between them. The CDR3 nucleotides read TGTGCCAGCAGCGATACCAAGGGCACTGAAGCTTTCTTT. The encoded protein is CASSDTKGTEAFF.

The chain couples TRBV5-5 to TRBJ1-5, with TRBD1 identical over 7 bases. From germline, CDR1 is SGHKS and CDR2 YYEKEE (reference sequence). With 2 bases clipped from V and 7 bases from J, the junction kept 3 bases outside the gene matches. This CDR3 spans 13 amino acids. CDR3 sequence: CASSFETGQPQHF. In DNA, the CDR3 is TGTGCCAGCAGCTTCGAGACAGGGCAGCCCCAGCATTTT.

The sample holds a few counts of this clone. V and J are TRBV18 and TRBJ1-2; no definite D call. V was trimmed by 6 bases and J by 4 bases, leaving 18 bases between them. The germline V gene has CDR1 KGHSH and CDR2 LQKENI. The CDR3 consists of 15 residues. The CDR3 region is CASSAAKGPGYGYTF. In DNA form, the CDR3 reads TGTGCCAGCTCGGCAGCCAAAGGTCCGGGCTATGGCTACACCTTC.

In this sample, this clone turned up once. The gene calls are TRBV5-8 and TRBJ2-2; D ambiguous. Germline V gene lookup returns CDR1 SGHTS and CDR2 YDEGEE. The ends were cut back, 7 bases at V and 1 base at J, with 5 bases in the middle. The CDR3 is 12 residues long. The CDR3 region is CASHRNTGELFF. The CDR3 coding sequence is TGTGCCAGCCATCGGAACACCGGGGAGCTGTTTTTT.

This clone appeared a single time. V is TRBV5-1 and J is TRBJ1-3, with 7 positions matching TRBD1. Germline V gene lookup returns CDR1 SGHRS and CDR2 YFSETQ. This CDR3 has 16 residues. The trim removed 4 bases at V and 0 bases at J, leaving 7 bases unmatched. CDR3 sequence reads: CASSGGDSHSGNTIYF. The CDR3 region has the DNA TGCGCCAGCAGCGGGGGGGACAGTCACTCTGGAAACACCATATATTTT.